This entry features one TCR beta chain sequence. Its antigen is undetermined. This specimen comes from a study of human versus mouse CDR3 diversity and MHC coevolution. Study as a whole: Reported immunoSEQ sensitivity was one in 200,000 T cells, with reduced amplification bias. Valid reads per sample ranged from roughly 5.5 x 10^6 to 1.7 x 10^7. Study-wide points: Mice had fewer CDR3 deletions and insertions than humans on average. The lowest clonal inequality scores came from most of the three human donors.

Using immunoSEQ multiplex PCR, the repertoire was profiled, and TCRdb retains in-frame clones only, with some absent. Of fewer than 100,000 clones listed, approximately 92% are singletons. This CDR3 is built from 14 residues. The junction had 14 bases not matched to a gene; V was cut back by 9 bases and J by 13 bases. CDR1 and CDR2 from the germline V gene are MDHEN and SYDVKM. This chain joins TRBV28 and TRBJ1-4, with TRBD1 matching over 10 bases. The sample comprised naive CD4+ T cells from blood. Subset of the sample: CD45RO-negative CD62L-positive naive CD4 T cells. This receptor was identified in a person aged 25 to 75 in good health. The CDR3, as DNA: TGTGCCAGGGACCTCCGGGACAGGGGTATGGGACTGTTTTTT. Protein product: CARDLRDRGMGLFF.